This paragraph covers one T cell receptor beta chain sequence. The source of the sample is a study of blood T cell repertoires in COVID-19. Across the study: PBMCs, B-cell-depleted T cells, or T cells provided the cDNA or gDNA that made up the material.

Study processing details: Quantification of nucleated cells was approximated via reference gene primer amplification. The table came from immunoSEQ multiplex PCR; TCRdb's copy has only in-frame clones and leaves some out. That table is the source of V, J and clone size, and D and trimming were worked out from the DNA. Here the sample spans fewer than 350,000 clones, less than 90% being singletons. This CDR3 comprises 14 residues. Trimming took off 11 bases at V and 3 bases at J, with 20 bases between the two ends. Per the germline V gene, CDR1 is MNHEY and CDR2 is SMNVEV (reference sequence). Seattle patients were enrolled while actively infected and followed longitudinally.

The genes are TRBV27 and TRBJ2-7, with D perhaps TRBD1 (6 bases). Specimen: peripheral blood. This receptor was obtained from a woman aged 25 to 45 with COVID-19, enrolled during active disease. In DNA form, the CDR3 reads TGTGCCCGAGCACCCAGGGGACAAGTCTACGAGCAGTACTTC. Translation gives CARAPRGQVYEQYF.